What follows are 24 T cell receptor beta chains derived from one specimen sequenced in a study of cytomegalovirus exposure and HLA in healthy donors. 60 Vbeta and 13 Jbeta primers were used in PCR. TCRdb's table, derived via immunoSEQ multiplex PCR, lists solely in-frame clones and lacks some. The repertoire consists of about 120,000 clones, with about four fifths occurring once and the leading ten covering around 8%. The sequenced sample was PBMCs. The receptor set was obtained from a female donor in good health and CMV-seropositive.

The rearrangement joins TRBV19 to TRBJ2-3; D might be TRBD2 (5 bases). The germline V gene has CDR1 LNHDA and CDR2 SQIVND (reference sequence). Trimming took off 5 bases at V and 3 bases at J, with 9 bases between the two ends. There are 13 residues in the CDR3. The CDR3 reads CASSPRTTDTQYF. CDR3 nucleotides: TGTGCCAGTAGTCCACGGACTACAGATACGCAGTATTTT.

The chain links TRBV19 to TRBJ2-7; TRBD1 matches 8 bases. The CDR3 length is 13 residues. V shed 5 bases and J 4 bases; nucleotides not matched to a gene: 4. Germline CDR1 LNHDA, CDR2 SQIVND (reference sequence). Written as DNA, the CDR3 is TGTGCCAGTAGTTCTGACAGGGGTTACGAGCAGTACTTC. This encodes CASSSDRGYEQYF.

This clone came up once. The genes are TRBV7-3 and TRBJ2-3; TRBD2 agrees at 7 bases. Germline V gene sequence: CDR1 SGHTA, CDR2 FQGTGA. CDR3 length equals 15 residues. The V and J ends lost 1 base and 6 bases, in that order; junction bases with no gene match: 7. CDR3: CASSLSPSGKDTQYF. As DNA, the CDR3 is TGTGCCAGCAGCTTAAGCCCCAGCGGGAAGGATACGCAGTATTTT.

The chain carries TRBV2 and TRBJ2-3; TRBD2 matches at 8 bases. CDR3 length: 14 amino acids. J lost 1 base, V lost 6 bases, and 3 bases had no gene match. Germline values: CDR1 SNHLY, CDR2 FYNNEI. The CDR3 nucleotides are TGTGCCAGCAGACAAGCGGGGGGCACAGATACGCAGTATTTT. It translates to CASRQAGGTDTQYF. The entire variable domain, with the rest obtained from reference TRBV2 and TRBJ2-3, is as follows: EPEVTQTPSHQVTQMGQEVILRCVPISNHLYFYWYRQILGQKVEFLVSFYNNEISEKSEIFDDQFSVERPDGSNFTLKIRSTKLEDSAMYFCASRQAGGTDTQYFGPGTRLTVL.

The chain is built from TRBV28 and TRBJ1-5, with 8 bases that match TRBD1. V was pared by 10 bases and J by 4 bases, with 6 bases of the junction left unmatched. CDR3 length: 13 amino acids. Germline CDR1 and CDR2: MDHEN and SYDVKM. The CDR3 spells CATSRDRNQPQHF. CDR3 coding DNA: TGTGCCACTAGCCGGGACAGGAATCAGCCCCAGCATTTT.

The V call is TRBV5-5, the J call TRBJ1-1; 7 bases are shared with TRBD1. Germline V gene sequence: CDR1 SGHKS, CDR2 YYEKEE (reference sequence). The CDR3 covers 13 residues. The J segment lost 10 bases and the V segment lost 0 bases, leaving 6 bases of the junction unmatched. The CDR3 spells CASSLVGQVGAFF. DNA of the CDR3: TGTGCCAGCAGCTTGGTCGGACAGGTTGGAGCTTTCTTT.

Only a few counts were recorded for this clone. V and J are TRBV5-4 and TRBJ2-2, with D possibly being TRBD2 (6 bases). Germline V lookup: CDR1 SGHNT, CDR2 YYREEE (reference sequence). The CDR3 runs 16 residues. The V end was cut by 1 base, the J end by 4 bases, with 14 bases between. DNA of the CDR3: TGTGCCAGCAGCTTGCTCGGTGGACTAAGCACCGGGGAGCTGTTTTTT. It yields the protein CASSLLGGLSTGELFF. Looking up the rest from reference TRBV5-4 and TRBJ2-2 gives the full variable domain: ETGVTQSPTHLIKTRGQQVTLRCSSQSGHNTVSWYQQALGQGPQFIFQYYREEENGRGNFPPRFSGLQFPNYSSELNVNALELDDSALYLCASSLLGGLSTGELFFGEGSRLTVL.

This chain connects TRBV7-2 to TRBJ2-3; TRBD1 aligns across 8 bases. With 2 bases clipped from V and 1 base from J, the junction kept 8 bases outside the gene matches. CDR1 SGHTA and CDR2 FQGNSA come from the germline V gene. The CDR3 runs 17 residues. The DNA of the CDR3 is TGTGCCAGCAGCTTACATCCAGGGGGCACTGGCACAGATACGCAGTATTTT. It encodes CASSLHPGGTGTDTQYF.

The chain carries TRBV10-1 and TRBJ1-2; D unresolved. Germline lookup yields CDR1 WNHNN and CDR2 SYGVQD (reference sequence). Trimming stripped 0 bases from V and 6 bases from J, with 17 bases between. This CDR3 has 16 amino acids. The CDR3 protein is CASSESREGSADGYTF. The CDR3 DNA reads TGCGCCAGCAGTGAGTCGAGGGAGGGTTCGGCGGATGGCTACACCTTC.

The chain combines TRBV27 with TRBJ1-3, with TRBD1 identical over 7 bases. With V trimmed by 6 bases and J by 3 bases, 11 bases remained unmatched. CDR3 length equals 16 residues. Germline V gives CDR1 MNHEY, CDR2 SMNVEV (reference sequence). The CDR3 DNA is TGTGCCAGCAGCCCCCAAGAGGGGGCAAGTGGAAACACCATATATTTT. Translation: CASSPQEGASGNTIYF.

The chain employs TRBV6-1 and TRBJ2-7; D is ambiguous. Trimming shortened V by 3 bases and J by 9 bases, and 9 bases separated the two germline ends. Germline V gene lookup returns CDR1 MNHNS and CDR2 SASEGT. The length of the CDR3 is 11 residues. The CDR3, as DNA: TGTGCCAGCAGTGAGCGGCAAATGCAGTACTTC. Residues: CASSERQMQYF.

The chain joins TRBV28 to TRBJ1-1; TRBD1 aligns across 8 bases. The CDR3 runs to 13 residues. Unmatched junction bases numbered 4, after V lost 2 bases and J lost 8 bases. Germline-derived CDR1 and CDR2 are MDHEN and SYDVKM. CDR3 region: CASSLLWDREAFF. The CDR3 nucleotides read TGTGCCAGCAGTTTACTTTGGGACAGGGAAGCTTTCTTT.

This clone came up a few times. The gene calls are TRBV7-8 and TRBJ2-7; a possible D gene is TRBD2 (5 bases). Germline V gene data show CDR1 as SGHVS and CDR2 as FQNEAQ. CDR3 length equals 14 residues. V gave up 1 base and J gave up 1 base, with 8 bases separating them. CDR3 loop: CASSLDRGSYEQYF. In DNA, the CDR3 is TGTGCCAGCAGCTTAGACCGGGGATCCTACGAGCAGTACTTC. Complete variable domain (other parts from reference TRBV7-8 and TRBJ2-7): GAGVSQSPRYKVAKRGQDVALRCDPISGHVSLFWYQQALGQGPEFLTYFQNEAQLDKSGLPSDRFFAERPEGSVSTLKIQRTQQEDSAVYLCASSLDRGSYEQYFGPGTRLTVT.

The J gene is TRBJ2-7, the V gene TRBV29-1, with 10 bases lining up with TRBD1. Germline V gene lookup returns CDR1 SQVTM and CDR2 ANQGSEA. The V segment lost 2 bases and the J segment 3 bases; nucleotides outside the gene matches: 7. The CDR3 spans 15 residues. The DNA for the CDR3 is TGCAGCGTTGAAAGGATGGGACAGGGGAACTACGAGCAGTACTTC. It specifies CSVERMGQGNYEQYF.

The chain carries TRBV19 and TRBJ2-5; TRBD2 might be the D (6 bases). V dropped 3 bases and J dropped 1 base, with 12 bases sitting between them. Germline CDR1 LNHDA, CDR2 SQIVND (reference sequence). The CDR3 extends over 15 amino acids. In DNA, the CDR3 is TGTGCCAGTAGTATTTGGAGGGATTCCCAAGAGACCCAGTACTTC. Its translation is CASSIWRDSQETQYF.

The V and J genes are TRBV6-6 and TRBJ2-5; 7 bases are shared with TRBD1. J lost 1 base, V lost 5 bases, and 4 bases had no gene match. The CDR3 consists of 14 residues. The V gene's germline CDR1 is MNHNY and CDR2 SVGAGI (reference sequence). CDR3 sequence (DNA): TGTGCCAGCAGTCCCCGACAGGGCCAAGAGACCCAGTACTTC. As protein: CASSPRQGQETQYF.

The V call is TRBV7-2, the J call TRBJ2-7; 7 bases map to TRBD1. CDR1 is SGHTA, CDR2 FQGNSA, per germline. The CDR3 has 15 amino acids. With 4 bases clipped from V and 0 bases from J, the junction kept 6 bases outside the gene matches. The DNA for the CDR3 is TGTGCCAGCAGCTCGAGCAGGGGGAGCTCCTACGAGCAGTACTTC. It codes for CASSSSRGSSYEQYF.

Comments on this clone: One end of the junction varies from germline; a read error may be responsible. This specimen includes other DNA sequences encoding the same CDR3. This rearrangement joins TRBV5-1 to TRBJ2-2; unclear D gene. This CDR3 is 15 amino acids long. The germline CDR1 and CDR2 sequences are SGHRS and YFSETQ. The CDR3 DNA reads TGCGCCAGCAGCTTGGCCGGGTTGAACACCGGAGAGCTGTTTTTT. This translates into CASSLAGLNTGELFF.

This rearrangement joins TRBV7-2 to TRBJ2-5; D is ambiguous. The last part of the DNA fits TRBJ2-7 better; the J call may be wrong. Germline V lookup: CDR1 SGHTA, CDR2 FQGNSA. The CDR3 spans 14 residues. This chain's CDR3 is CASSLPYYSYEQYF. Here the CDR3 DNA reads TGTGCCAGCAGCTTACCCTATTACTCCTACGAGCAGTACTTC.

This clone appeared a few times. V is TRBV11-3 and J is TRBJ2-1; D may be TRBD2 (6 bases). This CDR3 has 14 residues. Germline V CDR1 and CDR2: SGHNT, YENEEA. The V and J ends lost 1 base and 6 bases respectively, with 10 bases between them. This CDR3 is CASSLGGDFNEQFF. CDR3 sequence (DNA): TGTGCCAGCAGCTTAGGGGGGGATTTCAATGAGCAGTTCTTC.

The J gene is TRBJ2-2, the V gene TRBV10-2, with 7 bases identical to TRBD1. This CDR3 region has 17 residues. J gave up 1 base and V 3 bases, and 8 bases lay outside the gene matches. CDR1 and CDR2 (germline): WSHSY, SAAADI. CDR3 amino acids: CASSDPGQAKNTGELFF. The CDR3 nucleotides are TGCGCCAGCAGTGACCCCGGACAGGCCAAGAACACCGGGGAGCTGTTTTTT.

The genes are TRBV19 and TRBJ1-6, with a possible D match to TRBD1 (6 bases). CDR1 LNHDA and CDR2 SQIVND come from the germline V gene (reference sequence). The CDR3 covers 16 residues. V lost 3 bases to trimming and J lost 0 bases, with 9 bases between them. As DNA, the CDR3 is TGTGCCAGTAGTATTCAGGGGAGCTCCTATAATTCACCCCTCCACTTT. It is translated as CASSIQGSSYNSPLHF.

V and J are TRBV6-5 and TRBJ1-2; D is undetermined. Trimming pared 0 bases from V and 7 bases from J, leaving 12 bases between. Germline V gene data show CDR1 as MNHEY and CDR2 as SVGAGI. The CDR3 runs to 14 residues. CDR3 sequence (DNA): TGTGCCAGCAGTTACTCTCAGGCATCTATTGGCTACACCTTC. Encoded protein: CASSYSQASIGYTF.

This chain links TRBV7-9 with TRBJ2-3, with a possible D match to TRBD2 (6 bases). The CDR3 has 14 residues. The germline CDR1 and CDR2 sequences are SEHNR and FQNEAQ (reference sequence). V was cut by 7 bases and J by 2 bases, with 13 bases left in between. The CDR3 here is CASNTGTSTDTQYF. DNA of the CDR3: TGTGCCAGCAACACCGGGACTTCCACAGATACGCAGTATTTT.